This TCR beta chain was captured in a study of cytomegalovirus exposure and HLA in healthy donors. Regarding the study as a whole: Solely CMV serostatus was available to characterize immune exposure.

This PCR relied on a set of 60 Vbeta primers and 13 Jbeta primers. Produced via immunoSEQ multiplex PCR; TCRdb's table is partial and in-frame only. The table records over 110,000 clones, 60% to 85% of them present only once. The germline gives CDR1 SGHNT, CDR2 YENEEA. The CDR3 runs to 16 residues. Trimming took 1 base from V and 5 from J, leaving 18 bases between them. Worth noting for this clone: Its target is unknown.

The sample taken for sequencing was PBMCs. The chain joins TRBV11-3 to TRBJ2-7; a possible D gene is TRBD1 (5 bases). This clonotype was sampled from a man between 18 and 29 years old in good health and CMV-seronegative. The CDR3 sequence: CASSLGVEGEGDEQYF. For the CDR3, the DNA is TGTGCCAGCAGCTTAGGGGTGGAAGGGGAAGGTGACGAGCAGTACTTC.